The 3 T cell receptor beta chains given below trace back to one sample, sequenced in a study of CD8 T cells in Susac syndrome. An input of roughly 0.45 to 1 ug of RNA was subjected to reverse transcription using random hexamers. Via MiXCR, TCRdb re-called the immunoSEQ multiplex PCR reads, giving one row per CDR3 protein. Seen here are approximately 120,000 distinct CDR3 sequences, approximately 95% observed once, and the top ten hold roughly 0.29%. Sequencing used CD8+ T cells from PBMCs. All receptors come from a human donor with multiple sclerosis.

The sample holds one count of this clonotype. In DNA, the CDR3 is TGTGCCAGCAGCCAAGGCCGGGGGCGGGACACTGAAGCTTTCTTT. Protein product: CASSQGRGRDTEAFF. The chain is built from TRBV3-1 and TRBJ1-1, with a possible D match to TRBD1 (6 bases). This CDR3 region has 15 residues. Trimming pared 1 base from V and 3 bases from J, leaving 12 bases between. CDR1 is LGHDT, CDR2 YNNKEL, per germline (reference sequence).

The J gene is TRBJ1-3, the V gene TRBV12-3 or TRBV12-4; possible D gene TRBD1, 5 bases. V lost 6 bases and J 4 bases, leaving 13 bases between the germline ends. The length of the CDR3 is 14 residues. The CDR3 sequence is CASRAWGLGNTIYF. In DNA, the CDR3 is TGTGCCAGCAGGGCCTGGGGGTTAGGAAACACCATATATTTT.

The rearrangement links TRBV12-3 or TRBV12-4 to TRBJ2-3; D uncertain. The CDR3 covers 12 residues. With 8 bases removed from V and 5 bases from J, the gap between germline ends came to 11 bases. The CDR3 sequence: CASGVTGDTQYF. CDR3 coding DNA: TGTGCCAGCGGCGTTACGGGAGATACGCAGTATTTT.